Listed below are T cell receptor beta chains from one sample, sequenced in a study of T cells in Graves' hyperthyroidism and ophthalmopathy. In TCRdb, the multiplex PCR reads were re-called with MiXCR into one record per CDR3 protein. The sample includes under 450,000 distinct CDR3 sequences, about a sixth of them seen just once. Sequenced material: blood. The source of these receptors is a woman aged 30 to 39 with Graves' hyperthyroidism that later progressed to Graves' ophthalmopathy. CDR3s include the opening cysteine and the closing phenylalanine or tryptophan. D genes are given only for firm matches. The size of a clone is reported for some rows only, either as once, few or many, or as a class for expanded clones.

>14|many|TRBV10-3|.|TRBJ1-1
TGTGCCATCAGTGAGTTTGGGGGTGGCACTGAAGCTTTCTTT
CAISEFGGGTEAFF
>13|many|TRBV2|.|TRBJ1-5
TGTGCCAGCCAGGGTGGCAGCAATCAGCCCCAGCATTTT
CASQGGSNQPQHF
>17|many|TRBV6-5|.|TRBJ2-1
TGTGCCAGCAGTTACTCGATTCGGGCGAGCTCCTACAATGAGCAGTTCTTC
CASSYSIRASSYNEQFF
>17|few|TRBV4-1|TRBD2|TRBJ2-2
TGCGCCAGCAGCCAAGCAACGGGACTACATAACACCGGGGAGCTGTTTTTT
CASSQATGLHNTGELFF
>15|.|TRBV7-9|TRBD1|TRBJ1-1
TGTGCCAGCAGCTCCGGGACAGAATGGAACACTGAAGCTTTCTTT
CASSSGTEWNTEAFF
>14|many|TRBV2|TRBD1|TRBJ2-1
TGTGCCAGCCGAGTCGGGACAGTTGTAAATGAGCAGTTCTTC
CASRVGTVVNEQFF
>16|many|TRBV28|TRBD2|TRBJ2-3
TGTGCCAGCAGTTTAAACAGCGGGAGAAGGTCAGATACGCAGTATTTT
CASSLNSGRRSDTQYF
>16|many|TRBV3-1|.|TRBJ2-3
TGTGCCAGCAGCCAAGATTCCTCGACCCGGGCAGATACGCAGTATTTT
CASSQDSSTRADTQYF
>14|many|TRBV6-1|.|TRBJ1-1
TGTGCCAGCAGTCTTTTGCTTAGTGGAAAGTCCGCTTTCTTT
CASSLLLSGKSAFF
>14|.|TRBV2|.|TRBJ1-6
TGTGCCAGCCGGCAGGGTGTCTCGGGCTCACCCCTCCACTTT
CASRQGVSGSPLHF
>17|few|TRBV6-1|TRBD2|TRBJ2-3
TGTGCCAGCAGCCGAAGGAGCGGGAGAGGGGGCACAGATACGCAGTATTTT
CASSRRSGRGGTDTQYF
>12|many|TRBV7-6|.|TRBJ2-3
TGTGCCAGCAGCCCCTCCCCAGATACGCAGTATTTT
CASSPSPDTQYF
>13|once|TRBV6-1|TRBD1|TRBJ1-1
TGTGCCAGCAGTCGGGACAGTTGGACTGAAGCTTTCTTT
CASSRDSWTEAFF
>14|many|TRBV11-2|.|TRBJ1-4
TGTGCCAGCAGCTTAGGCAGAGATAATGAAAAACTGTTTTTT
CASSLGRDNEKLFF
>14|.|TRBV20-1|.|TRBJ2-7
TGCAGTGCTACCACTCTAGGATCTTCCTACGAGCAGTACTTC
CSATTLGSSYEQYF
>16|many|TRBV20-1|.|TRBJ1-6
TGCAGTGCTAGAATTCCAGGGGAAGGGCATAATTCACCCCTCCACTTT
CSARIPGEGHNSPLHF
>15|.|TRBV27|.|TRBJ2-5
TGTGCCAGCACCACGGGTAGGGGGGGTCAAGAGACCCAGTACTTC
CASTTGRGGQETQYF
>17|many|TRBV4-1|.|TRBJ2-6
TGCGCCAGCAGCCAAGCAGGGGATTTGGCTGGGGCCAACGTCCTGACTTTC
CASSQAGDLAGANVLTF
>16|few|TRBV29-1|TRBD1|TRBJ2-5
TGCAGCGTAGAAAGTCCGGGACAGGGGTTTGAAGAGACCCAGTACTTC
CSVESPGQGFEETQYF
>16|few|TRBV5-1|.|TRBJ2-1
TGCGCCAGTGATCCTGGAAAGTCGTGGGCCCACAATGAGCAGTTCTTC
CASDPGKSWAHNEQFF
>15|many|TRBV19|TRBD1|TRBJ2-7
TGTGCCAGTAGTAAAGGGACAGGGGGACCCTACGAGCAGTACTTC
CASSKGTGGPYEQYF
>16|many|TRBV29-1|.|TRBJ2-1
TGCAGCGTTGAAACGCCGGACAGAAGTTACTACAATGAGCAGTTCTTC
CSVETPDRSYYNEQFF
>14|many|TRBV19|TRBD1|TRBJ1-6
TGTGCCAGTAGCCGGACAGGGGATAATTCACCCCTCCACTTT
CASSRTGDNSPLHF
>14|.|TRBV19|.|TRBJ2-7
TGTGCCAGTGCCACGGGGCAGGGTGCCTACGAGCAGTACTTC
CASATGQGAYEQYF
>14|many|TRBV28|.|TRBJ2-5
TGTGCCAGCAGTTTCCGAGGAGGCCAAGAGACCCAGTACTTC
CASSFRGGQETQYF
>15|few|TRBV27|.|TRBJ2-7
TGTGCCAGCAGTTTATGGGGCGGGGCGGCCTACGAGCAGTACTTC
CASSLWGGAAYEQYF
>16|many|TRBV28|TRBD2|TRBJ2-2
TGTGCCAGCAGTCCTCGGGGGGAGGGAAGGACCGGGGAGCTGTTTTTT
CASSPRGEGRTGELFF
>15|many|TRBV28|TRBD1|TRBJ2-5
TGTGCCAGCAGTTCCCCGGGACAGGGGGAAGAGACCCAGTACTTC
CASSSPGQGEETQYF
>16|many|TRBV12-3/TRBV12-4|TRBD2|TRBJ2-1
TGTGCCAGCAGTTTACTAGCGGGAGTCCCATACAATGAGCAGTTCTTC
CASSLLAGVPYNEQFF
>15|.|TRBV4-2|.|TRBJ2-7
TGTGCCAGCAGCCAAGCCCCAGGGAGGTACTACGAGCAGTACTTC
CASSQAPGRYYEQYF
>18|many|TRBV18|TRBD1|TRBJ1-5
TGTGCCAGCTCCCTTACTAGCCCCACAGGGGTCCCCAATCAGCCCCAGCATTTT
CASSLTSPTGVPNQPQHF
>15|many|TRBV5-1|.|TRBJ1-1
TGCGCCAGCAGCTTGAGTCCCCCCCCTGGTTCTGAAGCTTTCTTT
CASSLSPPPGSEAFF
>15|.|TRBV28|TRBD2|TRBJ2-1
TGTGCCAGCAGTCTTACCGGACTAGCGGACAATGAGCAGTTCTTC
CASSLTGLADNEQFF
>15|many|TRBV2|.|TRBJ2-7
TGTGCCAGCAGTGAAGGGTGGGGCGAAACCTACGAGCAGTACTTC
CASSEGWGETYEQYF
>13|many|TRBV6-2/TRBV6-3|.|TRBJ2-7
TGTGCCAGCAAAAACAGGAAGGGATACGAGCAGTACTTC
CASKNRKGYEQYF
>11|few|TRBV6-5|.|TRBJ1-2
TGTGCCAGCAGTTACGGGGGAGGCTACACCTTC
CASSYGGGYTF
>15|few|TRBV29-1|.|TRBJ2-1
TGCAGCGTTGAACGGAGGGGTCAAGCCTACAATGAGCAGTTCTTC
CSVERRGQAYNEQFF
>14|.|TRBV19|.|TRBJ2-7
TGTGCCAGTAGTGCCGGGCCCAGCGACTACGAGCAGTACTTC
CASSAGPSDYEQYF
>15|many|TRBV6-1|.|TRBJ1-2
TGTGCCAGCAGTTTGGAGAGAATCGGCTCCTATGGCTACACCTTC
CASSLERIGSYGYTF
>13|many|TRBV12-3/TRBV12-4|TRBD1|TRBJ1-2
TGTGCCAGCAGTTTTAGGGGGCACGACGGCTACACCTTC
CASSFRGHDGYTF
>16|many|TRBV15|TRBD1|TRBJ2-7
TGTGCCACCAGCAGAGCCGACAGGGGGCGGATCAACGAGCAGTACTTC
CATSRADRGRINEQYF
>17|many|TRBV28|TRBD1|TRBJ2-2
TGTGCCAGCAGTTTATGGGGACAGGGAAGCGACACCGGGGAGCTGTTTTTT
CASSLWGQGSDTGELFF
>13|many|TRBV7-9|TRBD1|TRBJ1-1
TGTGCCAGCAGCTTGGGACAGGGTCCTGAAGCTTTCTTT
CASSLGQGPEAFF
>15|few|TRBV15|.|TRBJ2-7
TGTGCCACCAGCAGCAGAGGACAGACACCCTACGAGCAGTACTTC
CATSSRGQTPYEQYF
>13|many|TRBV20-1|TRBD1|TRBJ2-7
TGCAGTGCTTCATCGACAGGGGGCTACGAGCAGTACTTC
CSASSTGGYEQYF
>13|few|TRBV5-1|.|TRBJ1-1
TGCGCCAGCAGCTTGGATTGGGACCTCGAAGCTTTCTTT
CASSLDWDLEAFF
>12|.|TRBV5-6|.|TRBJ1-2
TGTGCCAGCGGCGCCGGGGGCTATGGCTACACCTTC
CASGAGGYGYTF
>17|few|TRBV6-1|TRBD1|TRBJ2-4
TGTGCCAGCAGTACTCCGGTAGGGGGACAGGGGGTTGGCATTCAGTACTTC
CASSTPVGGQGVGIQYF
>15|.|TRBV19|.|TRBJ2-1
TGTGCCAGTAGTATCTTGACAGAGAAGAGCAATGAGCAGTTCTTC
CASSILTEKSNEQFF
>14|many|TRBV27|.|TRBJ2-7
TGTGCCAGCAGCGGTACGGGGGCGCTCGACGAGCAGTACTTC
CASSGTGALDEQYF
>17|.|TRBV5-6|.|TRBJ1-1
TGTGCCGGCAGCTATCTGAGAGACCAAGGGGGATCGGCTGAAGCTTTCTTT
CAGSYLRDQGGSAEAFF